This T cell receptor (beta chain) is drawn from a study of regulatory T cells in long-lasting Graves disease listed by TCRdb under 2021. Regarding the study in general: Patients with newly diagnosed Graves' disease had been on antithyroid drugs for under 3 months. A total of about 33 samples were covered by TCR sequencing, comprising about 13 persistent and approximately 20 newly diagnosed Graves' disease patients. This study used TCR sequencing and RNA sequencing of peripheral blood to compare persistent Graves' disease patients against newly diagnosed Graves' disease patients. The study took place in China and was registered as a clinical trial.

The CDR3 sequence holds 12 residues, the cysteine and phenylalanine included. The DNA shown is the 36-base CDR3, in frame from base 1. In the germline V gene, CDR1 corresponds to SQVTM and CDR2 to ANQGSEA. The full study reports these points: Sequencing and analysis were restricted to the TCR beta chain. Peripheral blood alone was examined, since thyroid tissue, which constituted the primary lesion, could not be accessed. As a limitation, the authors acknowledged that the small sample size may reduce accuracy. Lower TCR Shannon entropy and fewer highly expanded clones were observed in persistent Graves' disease patients than in newly diagnosed patients, which suggested clonal expansion. Persistent patients shared more public clonotypes among themselves (2,741) than newly diagnosed patients did (approximately 970). Preferential use of TRBV28, TRBJ1-2 and TRBJ2-5 was observed in persistent disease, whereas TRBV20-1 and TRBJ2-1 were favored in newly diagnosed disease.

Taken with the paper, the label for time point translates to: newly diagnosed GD, antithyroid drugs for less than 3 months. RNA was extracted from PBMCs in TRIzol for both TCR sequencing and RNA sequencing. The diagnosis of Graves' disease followed American Thyroid Association guidelines. Patients for the study were recruited at an endocrinology department in Xi'an, China. Each patient gave 9 to 10 milliliters of peripheral blood, collected in an EDTA anticoagulant tube. Ficoll Paque Plus density gradient separation was used to isolate PBMCs, and no further T cell sorting was performed. An Agilent 2100 Bioanalyzer and agarose gel were used to check RNA quality, and a NanoDrop 2000 was used to measure RNA concentration. This clonotype was observed at least ten times. Its specific antigen is unknown. Base qualities are missing; no much larger clone stands one base away. Receptors were amplified or captured by multiplex PCR. Data came from an Illumina HiSeq 4000. TCR beta libraries were built with iRepertoire HTBI primers and Arm-PCR amplification of CDR3 regions. PCR products were gel purified before sequencing. The original methods were these. A total of some 65 TRBV and more than twelve TRBJ segments were identified across samples and were used for gene usage analysis of CDR3 amino acid clonotypes. Filtered high-quality paired reads were merged into contigs using COPE and FqMerger. BLAST was used to align contigs to IMGT TRBV, TRBD and TRBJ reference genes, and CDR3 was defined according to IMGT. Any clonotype with a frequency above 0.1% was classified as a highly expanded clone. Shannon entropy served as the measure of repertoire diversity, while the Gini coefficient captured V-J evenness. A clonotype was considered public if more than one individual shared it. TCRdb reran the public reads through fastp at Q25 and MiXCR, keeping productive beta chains. Duplicate CDR3 protein sequences are folded into a single record with the most common DNA and genes. Here the V and J calls rest on TCRdb's processing, not on the authors' analysis. For this sample there are about 420,000 distinct CDR3 sequences; 16% appear just once. About 25% of the sample rests with the top ten.

This sample also belongs to another study, concerning T cells in Graves' hyperthyroidism and ophthalmopathy. Per the second study: Stable Graves' hyperthyroidism was defined as no progression to ophthalmopathy during 18 months of follow-up. Hyperthyroidism patients were aged 18 to 65 years and newly diagnosed, with disease duration of less than 2 months. Patients with uncontrolled infections, other autoimmune diseases, pregnancy or lactation were excluded. Diagnoses relied on clinical symptoms, serum thyroxine and TRAb, thyroid ultrasound and orbital computed tomography. The TCR CDR3 was subjected to a first round of RT-PCR using the HTBI primer set and the Qiagen OneStep RT-PCR kit. Blood samples also contained most of the expanded thyroid clonotypes (frequency above 0.001), which suggests that blood repertoires may reflect thyroid immune responses. Ophthalmopathy was separated from stable hyperthyroidism by a 13 V-J signature model, with over 85% sensitivity and about 84% specificity obtained in cross-validation and 80%/75% obtained in testing. In validation, the model predicted progression to ophthalmopathy with around 71% sensitivity and over 72% specificity, a median of 6.5 months before onset. TCR V-J signatures able to tell the groups apart were searched for in a discovery cohort of about a hundred patients, of whom approximately 40 had Graves' ophthalmopathy and more than 55 had stable Graves' hyperthyroidism. Prospective prediction of ophthalmopathy was tested in an independent validation cohort consisting of roughly 19 hyperthyroidism patients and more than 15 patients who later progressed to ophthalmopathy. For training and testing, the approximately 97 patients in the discovery cohort were randomly divided in a 7:3 ratio. Thyroid tissue and blood T-cell repertoires from six Graves' hyperthyroidism patients were also compared in the study. Once sampling was done, hyperthyroidism patients were given methimazole at a starting dose of 30 mg daily, whereas ophthalmopathy patients were given high-dose intravenous methylprednisolone. The libraries were constructed in a second round of multiplex PCR and then size-selected and purified. Sequencing of the libraries was done on an Illumina HiSeq2000 using paired-end 100 bp reads. SOAPnuke was used to process the raw data, throwing out any read that contained adapters or uncalled bases, had a mean Phred below 15, or lacked an exact constant-primer or identifier match. High-quality paired reads were merged using COPE v1.2.5, and each unique nucleotide sequence was defined as a clonotype. MiTCR v1.1 was used to align the clonotypes against IMGT TRBV, TRBD and TRBJ reference segments. Only V-J combinations with frequency above 0.0001, covering approximately 99% of repertoires, were analysed. A TCS score was defined as the ratio of F50 (clonal expansion) to E x V (chaos), with BLOSUM62-based TCRdist applied between CDR3 peptides within each V-J. Welch's t-statistics and random forest reduced several hundred V-J features to fewer than 15, which were used in a naive Bayes classifier (R e1071). Sample size was not statistically predetermined, and blinding of investigators to group allocation was not performed. The paper reports TCR Vbeta CDR3 sequencing of over 120 peripheral blood samples: over 40 ophthalmopathy, fewer than 85 hyperthyroidism and around 17 progressor patients.

The TCR was taken from a woman younger than 35 with Graves disease. Donor details come from another sample of the same person, matched by shared clones. The sequencing here drew on peripheral blood mononuclear cells (PBMCs), taken at new diagnosis, from a patient treated with antithyroid drugs. The chain is assembled from TRBV29-1 and TRBJ2-1; D gene: possibly TRBD2, on 5 matching bases. The CDR3 protein is CTGGGSGNEQFF. DNA sequence: TGCACCGGTGGTGGGAGCGGTAATGAGCAGTTCTTC.